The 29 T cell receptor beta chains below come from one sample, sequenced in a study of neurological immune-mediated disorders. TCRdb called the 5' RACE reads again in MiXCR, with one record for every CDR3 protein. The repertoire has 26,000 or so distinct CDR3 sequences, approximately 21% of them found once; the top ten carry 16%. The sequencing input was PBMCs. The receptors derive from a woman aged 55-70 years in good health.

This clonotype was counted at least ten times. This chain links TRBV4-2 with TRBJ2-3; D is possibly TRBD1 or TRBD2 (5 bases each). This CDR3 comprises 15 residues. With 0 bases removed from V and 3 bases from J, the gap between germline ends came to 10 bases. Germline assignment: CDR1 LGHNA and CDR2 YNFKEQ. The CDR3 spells CASSQDWDVTDTQYF. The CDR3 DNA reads TGTGCCAGCAGCCAAGACTGGGACGTGACAGATACGCAGTATTTT.

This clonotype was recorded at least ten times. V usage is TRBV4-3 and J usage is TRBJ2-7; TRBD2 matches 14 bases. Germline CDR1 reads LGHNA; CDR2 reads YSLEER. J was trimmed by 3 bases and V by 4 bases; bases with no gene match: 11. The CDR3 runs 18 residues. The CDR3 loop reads CASSPGTSGGYLVYEQYF. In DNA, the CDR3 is TGCGCCAGCAGCCCCGGGACTAGCGGGGGCTATCTTGTCTACGAGCAGTACTTC.

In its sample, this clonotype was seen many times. The CDR3 sequence: CASSLLAGGGNEQFF. In nucleotides, the CDR3 is TGTGCCAGCAGCCTTCTAGCGGGAGGGGGGAATGAGCAGTTCTTC. The chain links TRBV9 to TRBJ2-1; 12 bases match TRBD2. Trimming took 4 bases from V and 7 from J; bases not matched to a gene: 6. Per germline, CDR1 SGDLS and CDR2 YYNGEE. The CDR3 totals 15 residues.

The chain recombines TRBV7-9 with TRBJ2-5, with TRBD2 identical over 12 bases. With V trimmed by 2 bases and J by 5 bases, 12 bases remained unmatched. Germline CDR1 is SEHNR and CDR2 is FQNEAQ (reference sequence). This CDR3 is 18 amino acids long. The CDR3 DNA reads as TGTGCCAGCAGCTTACCCACACGACTAGCGGGAGTCGAGGAGACCCAGTACTTC. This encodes CASSLPTRLAGVEETQYF.

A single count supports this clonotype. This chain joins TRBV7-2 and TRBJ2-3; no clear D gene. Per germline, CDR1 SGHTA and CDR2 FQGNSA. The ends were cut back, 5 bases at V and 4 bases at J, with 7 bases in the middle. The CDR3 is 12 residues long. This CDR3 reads CASSPVADTQYF. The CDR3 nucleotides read TGTGCCAGCAGCCCCGTCGCAGATACGCAGTATTTT. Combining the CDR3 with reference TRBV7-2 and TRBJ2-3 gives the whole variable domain GAGVSQSPSNKVTEKGKDVELRCDPISGHTALYWYRQSLGQGLEFLIYFQGNSAPDKSGLPSDRFSAERTGGSVSTLTIQRTQQEDSAVYLCASSPVADTQYFGPGTRLTVL.

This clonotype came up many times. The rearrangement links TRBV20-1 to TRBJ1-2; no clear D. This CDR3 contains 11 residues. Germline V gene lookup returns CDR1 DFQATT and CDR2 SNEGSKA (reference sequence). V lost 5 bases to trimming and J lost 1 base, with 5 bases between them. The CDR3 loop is CSAGNNYGYTF. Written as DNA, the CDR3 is TGCAGTGCTGGTAATAACTATGGCTACACCTTC.

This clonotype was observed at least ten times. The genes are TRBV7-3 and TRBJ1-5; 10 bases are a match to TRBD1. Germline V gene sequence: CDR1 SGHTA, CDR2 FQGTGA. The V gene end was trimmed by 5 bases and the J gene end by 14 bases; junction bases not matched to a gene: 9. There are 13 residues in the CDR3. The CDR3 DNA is TGTGCCAGCAGCGCCAACAGACAGGGGGCAAAGCATTTT. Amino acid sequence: CASSANRQGAKHF.

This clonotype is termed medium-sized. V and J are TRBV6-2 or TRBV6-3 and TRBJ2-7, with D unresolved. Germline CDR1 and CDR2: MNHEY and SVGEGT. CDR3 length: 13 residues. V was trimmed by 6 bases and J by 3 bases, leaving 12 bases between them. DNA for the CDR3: TGTGCCAGCAGACTTGGGGTGAGCTACGAGCAGTACTTC. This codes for CASRLGVSYEQYF.

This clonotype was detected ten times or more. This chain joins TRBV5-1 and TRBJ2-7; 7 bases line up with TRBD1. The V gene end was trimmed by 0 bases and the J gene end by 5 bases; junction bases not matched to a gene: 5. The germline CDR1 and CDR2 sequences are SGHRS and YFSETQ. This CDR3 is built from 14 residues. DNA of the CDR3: TGCGCCAGCAGCTTGGCCGGACAGGCTGACGAGCAGTACTTC. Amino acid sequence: CASSLAGQADEQYF.

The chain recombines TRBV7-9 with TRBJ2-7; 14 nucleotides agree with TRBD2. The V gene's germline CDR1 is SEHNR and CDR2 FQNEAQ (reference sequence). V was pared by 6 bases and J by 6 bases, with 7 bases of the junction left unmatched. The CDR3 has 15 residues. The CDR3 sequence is CASSTTSGRAGEQYF. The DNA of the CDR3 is TGTGCCAGCAGTACGACTAGCGGGAGGGCCGGCGAGCAGTACTTC. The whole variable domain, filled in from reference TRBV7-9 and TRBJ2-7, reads DTGVSQNPRHKITKRGQNVTFRCDPISEHNRLYWYRQTLGQGPEFLTYFQNEAQLEKSRLLSDRFSAERPKGSFSTLEIQRTEQGDSAMYLCASSTTSGRAGEQYFGPGTRLTVT.

The CDR3 nucleotides are TGTGCCAGTAGTGGCAGGGTTCCCGGGGAGCTGTTTTTT. This encodes CASSGRVPGELFF. The genes are TRBV19 and TRBJ2-2; D possibly corresponds to TRBD1 (5 bases). This CDR3 spans 13 amino acids. From germline, CDR1 is LNHDA and CDR2 SQIVND (reference sequence). V was clipped by 5 bases and J by 6 bases, with 10 bases between them. The full variable domain, rest sourced from reference TRBV19 and TRBJ2-2, is DGGITQSPKYLFRKEGQNVTLSCEQNLNHDAMYWYRQDPGQGLRLIYYSQIVNDFQKGDIAEGYSVSREKKESFPLTVTSAQKNPTAFYLCASSGRVPGELFFGEGSRLTVL.

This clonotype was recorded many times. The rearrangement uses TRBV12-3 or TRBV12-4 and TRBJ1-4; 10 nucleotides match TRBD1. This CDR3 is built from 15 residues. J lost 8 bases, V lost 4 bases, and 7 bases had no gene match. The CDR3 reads CASSSTDRGVEKLFF. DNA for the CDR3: TGTGCCAGCAGTTCGACGGACAGGGGGGTGGAAAAACTGTTTTTT.

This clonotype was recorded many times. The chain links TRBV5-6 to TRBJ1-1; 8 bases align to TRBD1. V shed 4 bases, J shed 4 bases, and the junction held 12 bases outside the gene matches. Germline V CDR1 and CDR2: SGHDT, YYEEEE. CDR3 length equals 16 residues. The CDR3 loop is CASSTYGQGALTEAFF. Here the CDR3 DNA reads TGTGCCAGCAGCACCTACGGACAGGGCGCGCTCACTGAAGCTTTCTTT.

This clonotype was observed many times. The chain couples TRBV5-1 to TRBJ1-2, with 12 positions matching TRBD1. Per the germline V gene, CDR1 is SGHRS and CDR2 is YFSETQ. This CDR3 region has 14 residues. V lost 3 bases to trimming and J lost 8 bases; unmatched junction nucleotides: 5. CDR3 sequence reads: CASSSGQGARGYTF. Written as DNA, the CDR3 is TGCGCCAGCAGCTCGGGACAGGGGGCTAGAGGCTACACCTTC. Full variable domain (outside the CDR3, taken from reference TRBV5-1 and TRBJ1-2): KAGVTQTPRYLIKTRGQQVTLSCSPISGHRSVSWYQQTPGQGLQFLFEYFSETQRNKGNFPGRFSGRQFSNSRSEMNVSTLELGDSALYLCASSSGQGARGYTFGSGTRLTVV.

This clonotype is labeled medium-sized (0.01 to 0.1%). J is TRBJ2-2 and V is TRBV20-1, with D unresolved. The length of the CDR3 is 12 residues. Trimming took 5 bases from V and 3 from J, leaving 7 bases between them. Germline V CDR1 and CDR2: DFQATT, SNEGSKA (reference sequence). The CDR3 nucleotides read TGCAGTGCTTCCTTTTACACCGGGGAGCTGTTTTTT. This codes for CSASFYTGELFF.

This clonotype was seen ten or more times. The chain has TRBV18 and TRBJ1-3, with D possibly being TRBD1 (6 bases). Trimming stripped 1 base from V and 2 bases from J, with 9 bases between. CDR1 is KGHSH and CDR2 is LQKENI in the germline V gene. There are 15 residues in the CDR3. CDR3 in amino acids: CASSPQSGAGNTIYF. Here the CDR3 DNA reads TGTGCCAGCTCACCACAATCAGGGGCTGGAAACACCATATATTTT.

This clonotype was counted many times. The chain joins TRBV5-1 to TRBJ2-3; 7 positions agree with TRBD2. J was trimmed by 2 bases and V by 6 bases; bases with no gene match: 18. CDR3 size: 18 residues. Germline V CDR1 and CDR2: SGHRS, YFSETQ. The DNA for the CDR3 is TGCGCCAGCACCCGGGAGGCTAGCGGAAACTCACCCACAGATACGCAGTATTTT. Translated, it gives CASTREASGNSPTDTQYF. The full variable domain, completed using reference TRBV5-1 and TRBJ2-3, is KAGVTQTPRYLIKTRGQQVTLSCSPISGHRSVSWYQQTPGQGLQFLFEYFSETQRNKGNFPGRFSGRQFSNSRSEMNVSTLELGDSALYLCASTREASGNSPTDTQYFGPGTRLTVL.

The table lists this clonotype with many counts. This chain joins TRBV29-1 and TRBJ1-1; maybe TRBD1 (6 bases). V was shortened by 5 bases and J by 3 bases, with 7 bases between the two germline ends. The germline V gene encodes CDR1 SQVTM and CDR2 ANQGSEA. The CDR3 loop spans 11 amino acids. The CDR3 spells CSVNRDTEAFF. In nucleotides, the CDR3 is TGCAGCGTTAACAGGGACACTGAAGCTTTCTTT.

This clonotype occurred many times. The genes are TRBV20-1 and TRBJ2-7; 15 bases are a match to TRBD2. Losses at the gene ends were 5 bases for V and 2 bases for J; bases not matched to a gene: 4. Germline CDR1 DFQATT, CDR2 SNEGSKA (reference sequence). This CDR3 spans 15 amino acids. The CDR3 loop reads CSARGTSGRTYEQYF. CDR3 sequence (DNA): TGCAGTGCTCGAGGGACTAGCGGGAGGACCTACGAGCAGTACTTC.

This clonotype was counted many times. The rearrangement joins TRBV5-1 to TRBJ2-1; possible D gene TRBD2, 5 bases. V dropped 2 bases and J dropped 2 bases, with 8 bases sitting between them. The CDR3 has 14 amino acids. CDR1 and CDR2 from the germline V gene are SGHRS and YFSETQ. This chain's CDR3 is CASSLDGAYNEQFF. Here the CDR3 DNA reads TGCGCCAGCAGCTTAGACGGGGCCTACAATGAGCAGTTCTTC.

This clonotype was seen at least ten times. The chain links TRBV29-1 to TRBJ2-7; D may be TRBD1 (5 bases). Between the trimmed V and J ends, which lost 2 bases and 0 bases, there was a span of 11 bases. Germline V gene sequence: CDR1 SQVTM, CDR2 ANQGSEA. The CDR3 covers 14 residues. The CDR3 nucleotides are TGCAGCGTTGAATCCTCCCAGGGCTCCTACGAGCAGTACTTC. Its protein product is CSVESSQGSYEQYF.

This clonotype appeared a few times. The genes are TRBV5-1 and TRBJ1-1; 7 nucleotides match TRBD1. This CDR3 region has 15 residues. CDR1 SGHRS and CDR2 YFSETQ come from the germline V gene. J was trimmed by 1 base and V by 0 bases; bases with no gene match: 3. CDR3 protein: CASSLGNRGNTEAFF. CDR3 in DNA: TGCGCCAGCAGCTTGGGTAACAGGGGGAACACTGAAGCTTTCTTT.

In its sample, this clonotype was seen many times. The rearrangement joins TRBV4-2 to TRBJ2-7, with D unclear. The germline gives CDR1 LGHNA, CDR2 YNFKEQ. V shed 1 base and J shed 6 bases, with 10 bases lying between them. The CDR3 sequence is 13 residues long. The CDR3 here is CASSQAVFGEQYF. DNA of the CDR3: TGTGCCAGCAGCCAAGCGGTATTTGGCGAGCAGTACTTC.

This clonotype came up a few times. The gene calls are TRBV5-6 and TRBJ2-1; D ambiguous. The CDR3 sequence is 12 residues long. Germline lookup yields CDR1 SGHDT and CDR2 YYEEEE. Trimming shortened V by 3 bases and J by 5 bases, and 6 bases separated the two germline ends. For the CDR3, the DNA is TGTGCCAGCAGCTCGACAAACAATGAGCAGTTCTTC. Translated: CASSSTNNEQFF.

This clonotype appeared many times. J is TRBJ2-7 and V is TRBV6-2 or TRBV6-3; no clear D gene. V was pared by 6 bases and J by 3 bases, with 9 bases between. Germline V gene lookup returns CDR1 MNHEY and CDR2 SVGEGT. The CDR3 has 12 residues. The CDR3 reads CASSPVIYEQYF. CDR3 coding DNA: TGTGCCAGCAGCCCGGTGATCTACGAGCAGTACTTC.

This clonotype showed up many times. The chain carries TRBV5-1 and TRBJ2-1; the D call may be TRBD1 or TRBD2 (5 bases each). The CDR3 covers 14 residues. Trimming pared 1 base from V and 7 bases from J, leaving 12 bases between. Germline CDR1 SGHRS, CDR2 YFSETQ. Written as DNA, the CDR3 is TGCGCCAGCAGCTTGAGCGGTTCAGGGAATGAGCAGTTCTTC. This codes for CASSLSGSGNEQFF.

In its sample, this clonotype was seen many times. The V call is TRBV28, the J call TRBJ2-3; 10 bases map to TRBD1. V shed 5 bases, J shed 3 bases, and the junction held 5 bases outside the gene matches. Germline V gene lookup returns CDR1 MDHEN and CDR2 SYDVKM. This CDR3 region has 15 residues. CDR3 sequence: CASSRTGGRTDTQYF. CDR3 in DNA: TGTGCCAGCAGTCGGACAGGGGGTCGTACAGATACGCAGTATTTT.

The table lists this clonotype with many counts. This CDR3 reads CASSETNLGEETQYF. The CDR3 DNA reads as TGTGCCAGCAGTGAAACAAACCTCGGGGAAGAGACCCAGTACTTC. The chain is built from TRBV6-1 and TRBJ2-5, with D perhaps TRBD2 (5 bases). V was shortened by 2 bases and J by 3 bases, with 13 bases between the two germline ends. This CDR3 spans 15 amino acids. CDR1 and CDR2 from the germline V gene are MNHNS and SASEGT.

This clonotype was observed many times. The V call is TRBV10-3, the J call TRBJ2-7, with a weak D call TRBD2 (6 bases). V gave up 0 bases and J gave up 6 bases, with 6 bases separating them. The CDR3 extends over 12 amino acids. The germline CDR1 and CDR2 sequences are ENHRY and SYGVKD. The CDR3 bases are TGTGCCATCAGTGAGTCGACTAGCGAGCAGTACTTC. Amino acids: CAISESTSEQYF.